This T cell receptor beta chain was observed in a study of blood T cell repertoires in COVID-19. Study details: Sites across the United States, Italy and Spain contributed samples from acute and convalescent COVID-19. Sample material is recorded as cDNA or gDNA derived from T cells, B-cell-depleted T cells, or PBMCs.

V lost 2 bases to trimming and J lost 6 bases; unmatched junction nucleotides: 12. This CDR3 comprises 16 residues. Germline assignment: CDR1 LGHDT and CDR2 YNNKEL (reference sequence). The assay was immunoSEQ multiplex PCR, and TCRdb's table has in-frame clones only and misses some. This table has 50,000 to 75,000 clones, more than 75% appearing once. The chain employs TRBV3-1 (or the pseudogene TRBV3-2) and TRBJ2-7; 8 bases match TRBD2. This sequence was found in a human donor in a cohort sampled during active COVID-19. The sequenced sample consisted of peripheral blood. CDR3 DNA sequence: TGTGCCAGCAGCCAAAGGGCGGGGACTAGACTTTTCGAGCAGTACTTC. Residues: CASSQRAGTRLFEQYF.